The 12 T cell receptor beta chains below come from one sample, sequenced in a study of T cell repertoires in cytomegalovirus infection. TCRdb passed the reads through MiXCR, listing each CDR3 protein once. The table shows some 800,000 distinct CDR3 sequences, with 30% to 35% occurring only once. Their cognate antigens are unknown. The sequences come from cultured CD8+ T cells from PBMCs, collected from culture after CMV antigen stimulation. The origin of the receptors is a human donor in good health (CMV status not recorded). Some clones in this sample may be carry-over from other donors' samples.

At least ten counts were recorded for this clonotype. The chain is built from TRBV6-6 and TRBJ1-5; tentative D call: TRBD1 (5 bases). With 6 bases removed from V and 0 bases from J, the gap between germline ends came to 9 bases. Germline CDR1 is MNHNY and CDR2 is SVGAGI (reference sequence). The CDR3 has 14 residues. The CDR3 DNA reads as TGTGCCAGCAGGACAGATTATAGCAATCAGCCCCAGCATTTT. This sequence encodes CASRTDYSNQPQHF.

Concerning this clonotype: This may be a read error, as it is one base from a much larger clone. The chain employs TRBV11-2 and TRBJ2-3, with 11 bases fitting TRBD2. The CDR3 covers 19 residues. From germline, CDR1 is SGHAT and CDR2 FQNNGV. With V trimmed by 11 bases and J by 0 bases, 19 bases remained unmatched. CDR3 in DNA: TGTGCCGGCATCGGTCGGAGGGCTAGCGGGGGGTTTAGCACAGATACGCAGTATTTT. Protein sequence: CAGIGRRASGGFSTDTQYF.

The genes are TRBV4-1 and TRBJ2-7; no clear D. CDR1 is MGHRA, CDR2 YSYEKL, per germline. This CDR3 region has 15 residues. V gave up 3 bases and J gave up 0 bases, with 12 bases separating them. This chain's CDR3 is CASSHSLGGSYEQYF. CDR3 nucleotide sequence: TGCGCCAGCAGCCATTCACTCGGCGGCTCCTACGAGCAGTACTTC.

This clonotype is a singleton in its sample. This chain links TRBV20-1 with TRBJ2-5; possibly TRBD1 for D (6 bases). Per the germline V gene, CDR1 is DFQATT and CDR2 is SNEGSKA (reference sequence). The CDR3 is made up of 18 amino acids. Between the trimmed V and J ends, which lost 2 bases and 2 bases, there was a span of 24 bases. CDR3 sequence reads: CSARRPNLGHLQQETQYF. CDR3 sequence (DNA): TGCAGTGCTAGACGCCCAAATTTGGGACACTTACAGCAAGAGACCCAGTACTTC.

The rearrangement uses TRBV4-1 and TRBJ2-2; D might be TRBD1 (5 bases). Germline CDR1 MGHRA, CDR2 YSYEKL. Trimming pared 1 base from V and 5 bases from J, leaving 8 bases between. This CDR3 has 14 residues. This CDR3 is CASSQVQGTGELFF. DNA for the CDR3: TGCGCCAGCAGCCAAGTTCAGGGAACCGGGGAGCTGTTTTTT.

There are many counts of this clonotype. The genes are TRBV7-8 and TRBJ2-7; no firm D call. The CDR3 covers 15 residues. V lost 2 bases and J 3 bases, leaving 14 bases between the germline ends. CDR1 and CDR2 from the germline V gene are SGHVS and FQNEAQ. The CDR3 sequence: CASSLQVTLNYEQYF. The CDR3 nucleotides read TGTGCCAGCAGCTTACAGGTGACACTGAACTACGAGCAGTACTTC.

About this clonotype: This may be a read error: a much more frequent sequence differs by one nucleotide. The chain uses TRBV7-9 and TRBJ2-5; D possibly matches TRBD1 or TRBD2 (5 bases each). The CDR3 runs to 17 residues. V was shortened by 4 bases and J by 4 bases, with 22 bases between the two germline ends. Germline loops: CDR1 SEHNR, CDR2 FQNEAQ (reference sequence). The CDR3 protein is CASSSQLAGTDPETQYF. The CDR3 DNA follows: TGTGCCAGCAGCTCCCAGCTGGCAGGGACGGACCCAGAGACCCAGTACTTC.

The chain has TRBV4-3 and TRBJ2-4; D not resolved. Trimming left V 0 bases short and J 8 bases short, with 14 bases between. The CDR3 totals 15 residues. Germline V gene data show CDR1 as LGHNA and CDR2 as YSLEER. The CDR3 DNA reads as TGCGCCAGCAGCCAAGATTCCTCACTTGGGGACATTCAGTACTTC. Translation gives CASSQDSSLGDIQYF.

J is TRBJ2-1 and V is TRBV15; 7 bases map to TRBD1. The CDR3 is 21 residues long. Germline trimming cut 4 bases from V and 0 bases from J; bases unmatched to any gene: 21. Germline assignment: CDR1 LNHNV and CDR2 YYDKDF (reference sequence). The CDR3 is CATSTITGQYMDRGSYNEQFF. The CDR3 region has the DNA TGTGCCACCAGCACGATTACGGGACAGTACATGGATAGGGGCTCCTACAATGAGCAGTTCTTC.

This rearrangement joins TRBV14 to TRBJ1-1, with unresolved D. CDR3 size: 18 residues. The germline gives CDR1 SGHDN, CDR2 FVKESK. Trimming removed 0 bases at V and 0 bases at J, with 17 bases between. Here the CDR3 reads CASSQEVGKRRVNTEAFF. The CDR3 region has the DNA TGTGCCAGCAGCCAAGAAGTAGGGAAACGGAGAGTGAACACTGAAGCTTTCTTT.

V is TRBV19 and J is TRBJ2-1, with D possibly TRBD1 on 6 matching bases. The germline CDR1 and CDR2 sequences are LNHDA and SQIVND (reference sequence). There are 15 residues in the CDR3. V lost 2 bases to trimming and J lost 7 bases, with 15 bases between them. The CDR3 loop reads CASSISDREWNEQFF. DNA of the CDR3: TGTGCCAGTAGTATATCGGACAGAGAGTGGAATGAGCAGTTCTTC.

The chain carries TRBV19 and TRBJ2-7; 7 bases are a match to TRBD1. The CDR3 has 18 amino acids. V dropped 2 bases and J dropped 9; count of bases not matched to a gene: 22. Germline-derived CDR1 and CDR2 are LNHDA and SQIVND (reference sequence). The CDR3 nucleotides read TGTGCCAGTAGTATAAGGCCCCAGGAGGAGAGGGGGCTCGGAGGGCAGTACGTC. Protein sequence: CASSIRPQEERGLGGQYV.